The next 26 T cell receptor beta chains were all read from a single sample in a study of blood T cell repertoires in COVID-19. Clones were sequenced by immunoSEQ multiplex PCR, and TCRdb holds only the in-frame ones, with some missing. Here the sample spans 75,000 to 80,000 clones, under 95% being singletons. Sequencing was performed on peripheral blood. Source of these receptors: a human donor in a cohort sampled during active COVID-19.

The J gene is TRBJ2-3, the V gene TRBV6-2 or TRBV6-3, with TRBD2 matching 9 bases. The CDR3 spans 16 residues. After removal of 5 bases from V and 2 bases from J, the junction contained 8 bases not matched to a gene. In germline, CDR1 is MNHEY, CDR2 SVGEGT. CDR3 sequence: CASSDGTSRYTDTQYF. DNA for the CDR3: TGTGCCAGCAGTGACGGGACTAGCCGTTACACAGATACGCAGTATTTT.

This clone was counted once. The chain's CDR3 is CASSFRVGQRSGEETQYF. The CDR3 DNA is TGTGCCAGCAGCTTTAGGGTGGGACAGCGGTCGGGTGAAGAGACCCAGTACTTC. The gene calls are TRBV7-9 and TRBJ2-5, with 7 bases that match TRBD1. V shed 3 bases and J 3 bases; nucleotides not matched to a gene: 16. The CDR3 spans 18 residues. Germline CDR1 and CDR2: SEHNR and FQNEAQ (reference sequence).

This chain links TRBV12-3 or TRBV12-4 with TRBJ1-5; TRBD1 aligns across 9 bases. Germline trimming cut 5 bases from V and 6 bases from J; bases unmatched to any gene: 2. The CDR3 extends over 13 amino acids. CDR3 loop: CASSLTGGQPQHF. In DNA form, the CDR3 reads TGTGCCAGCAGTCTGACAGGGGGTCAGCCCCAGCATTTT.

This chain joins TRBV30 and TRBJ2-3, with 9 bases fitting TRBD2. Per the germline V gene, CDR1 is GTSNPN and CDR2 is SVGIG (reference sequence). The CDR3 extends over 14 amino acids. Trimming removed 2 bases from V and 0 bases from J; junction bases left unmatched: 0. DNA for the CDR3: TGTGCCTGGAGTCTAGCGGGGAGCACAGATACGCAGTATTTT. Protein: CAWSLAGSTDTQYF.

This sequence joins TRBV2 and TRBJ2-2, with 12 bases fitting TRBD1. Germline CDR1 is SNHLY and CDR2 is FYNNEI. The CDR3 loop spans 17 amino acids. Germline trimming cut 0 bases from V and 6 bases from J; bases unmatched to any gene: 5. The CDR3 here is CASSEALGQGASGELFF. CDR3 bases: TGTGCCAGCAGTGAAGCGCTGGGACAGGGGGCATCCGGGGAGCTGTTTTTT.

J is TRBJ2-2 and V is TRBV10-1; TRBD1 matches at 11 bases. Germline V lookup: CDR1 WNHNN, CDR2 SYGVQD (reference sequence). The CDR3 is made up of 19 amino acids. Trimming removed 8 bases from V and 3 bases from J; junction bases left unmatched: 17. CDR3 sequence (DNA): TGCGCCAGCGATCCTGCGGACAGGGGGCCGAGAGTGGACACCGGGGAGCTGTTTTTT. Its translation is CASDPADRGPRVDTGELFF.

The genes are TRBV20-1 and TRBJ1-2; possibly TRBD1 for D (5 bases). This CDR3 has 12 amino acids. CDR1 DFQATT and CDR2 SNEGSKA come from the germline V gene (reference sequence). V was clipped by 3 bases and J by 4 bases, with 9 bases between them. CDR3 protein: CSASGRGYGYTF. Here the CDR3 DNA reads TGCAGTGCTAGTGGGAGGGGCTATGGCTACACCTTC.

The V and J genes are TRBV7-9 and TRBJ2-2; D gene ambiguous. The germline CDR1 and CDR2 sequences are SEHNR and FQNEAQ (reference sequence). The V gene lost 1 base and the J gene lost 1 base, with 4 bases spanning the gap. The CDR3 sequence is 14 residues long. The CDR3 spells CASSLGVNTGELFF. The CDR3 coding sequence is TGTGCCAGCAGCTTAGGAGTGAACACCGGGGAGCTGTTTTTT.

This rearrangement joins TRBV7-2 to TRBJ1-6; 10 bases line up with TRBD1. CDR1 and CDR2 (germline): SGHTA, FQGNSA. The length of the CDR3 is 15 residues. V gave up 5 bases and J gave up 8 bases; unmatched junction bases: 6. The CDR3 spells CASSTSGTGDSPLHF. The CDR3, as DNA: TGTGCCAGCAGCACTTCCGGGACAGGGGATTCACCCCTCCACTTT.

This chain joins TRBV24-1 and TRBJ1-2; D ambiguous. The CDR3 is 12 residues long. The V end lost 5 bases, the J end lost 2 bases, and 5 bases lay between the germline ends. Germline V CDR1 and CDR2: KGHDR, SFDVKD. The CDR3 loop reads CATSAGNYGYTF. CDR3 coding DNA: TGTGCCACCAGTGCGGGAAACTATGGCTACACCTTC.

This clone has just a few counts. V is TRBV10-3 and J is TRBJ2-7, with 11 bases aligning to TRBD1. CDR3 length: 12 amino acids. Trimming at V came to 4 bases and at J to 12 bases, leaving 5 bases not matched to a gene. Germline V lookup: CDR1 ENHRY, CDR2 SYGVKD. The CDR3 is CAISGGTGGMYF. CDR3 bases: TGTGCCATCAGTGGCGGGACAGGGGGGATGTACTTC.

This clone was observed once. The chain couples TRBV6-4 to TRBJ2-1, with TRBD2 identical over 15 bases. This CDR3 has 16 amino acids. Unmatched junction bases numbered 9, after V lost 6 bases and J lost 9 bases. Germline V lookup: CDR1 MRHNA, CDR2 SNTAGT. The CDR3 coding sequence is TGTGCCAGCAGCTTTACCTCGGGACTAGCGGGGGGTGAGCAGTTCTTC. Residues: CASSFTSGLAGGEQFF.

This chain links TRBV19 with TRBJ2-7; 8 bases match TRBD1. CDR3 length equals 16 residues. V trimming: 5 bases; J trimming: 1 base; junction bases outside the gene matches: 10. The germline gives CDR1 LNHDA, CDR2 SQIVND (reference sequence). CDR3 coding DNA: TGTGCCAGTAGTGTCATTCCGGGACAGGAGTCCTACGAGCAGTACTTC. It codes for CASSVIPGQESYEQYF. Together with reference TRBV19 and TRBJ2-7, the CDR3 gives the full variable domain: DGGITQSPKYLFRKEGQNVTLSCEQNLNHDAMYWYRQDPGQGLRLIYYSQIVNDFQKGDIAEGYSVSREKKESFPLTVTSAQKNPTAFYLCASSVIPGQESYEQYFGPGTRLTVT.

The gene calls are TRBV7-9 and TRBJ2-7; 7 bases line up with TRBD1. Per the germline V gene, CDR1 is SEHNR and CDR2 is FQNEAQ (reference sequence). The length of the CDR3 is 18 residues. The junction had 17 bases not matched to a gene; V was cut back by 5 bases and J by 1 base. Here the CDR3 reads CASSHGGGRGYRSYEQYF. CDR3 nucleotides: TGTGCCAGCAGCCATGGAGGCGGCAGGGGGTATAGGTCCTACGAGCAGTACTTC.

This rearrangement joins TRBV6-2 or TRBV6-3 to TRBJ2-5; no firm D call. Germline V gene data show CDR1 as MNHEY and CDR2 as SVGEGT. Trimming removed 0 bases from V and 2 bases from J, with 25 bases in between. This CDR3 spans 20 amino acids. The CDR3 DNA sequence: TGTGCCAGCAGTTACTCGAAAAGATCTGGCTTGTGGCGGCTACAAGAGACCCAGTACTTC. Encoded protein: CASSYSKRSGLWRLQETQYF.

The chain couples TRBV12-3 or TRBV12-4 to TRBJ2-7; the match to TRBD1 covers 11 bases. There are 13 residues in the CDR3. The V and J ends lost 6 bases and 4 bases, in that order; junction bases with no gene match: 2. The CDR3 bases are TGTGCCAGCAGGGGACAGGGGGGGTACGAGCAGTACTTC. This translates into CASRGQGGYEQYF.

The chain joins TRBV19 to TRBJ2-2; TRBD1 matches at 8 bases. J gave up 8 bases and V 5 bases, and 4 bases lay outside the gene matches. This CDR3 spans 13 amino acids. Per the germline V gene, CDR1 is LNHDA and CDR2 is SQIVND (reference sequence). This chain's CDR3 is CASSQQGVGELFF. The CDR3 coding sequence is TGTGCCAGTAGTCAACAGGGGGTTGGGGAGCTGTTTTTT.

The rearrangement joins TRBV11-2 to TRBJ2-1; 7 nucleotides line up with TRBD1. Germline loops: CDR1 SGHAT, CDR2 FQNNGV. The CDR3 is made up of 15 amino acids. Trimming at V came to 0 bases and at J to 6 bases, leaving 5 bases not matched to a gene. CDR3 DNA: TGTGCCAGCAGCTTAGACAGGGGGTTCACCAATGAGCAGTTCTTC. The encoded protein is CASSLDRGFTNEQFF.

In its sample, this clone was seen once. The chain links TRBV5-1 to TRBJ2-3; 11 nucleotides agree with TRBD1. Trimming at V came to 4 bases and at J to 4 bases, leaving 5 bases not matched to a gene. The length of the CDR3 is 15 residues. The germline V gene has CDR1 SGHRS and CDR2 YFSETQ. This chain's CDR3 is CASSTWTGGADTQYF. The CDR3 DNA reads TGCGCCAGCAGCACCTGGACAGGGGGCGCAGATACGCAGTATTTT. The full variable domain, completed using reference TRBV5-1 and TRBJ2-3, is KAGVTQTPRYLIKTRGQQVTLSCSPISGHRSVSWYQQTPGQGLQFLFEYFSETQRNKGNFPGRFSGRQFSNSRSEMNVSTLELGDSALYLCASSTWTGGADTQYFGPGTRLTVL.

The chain couples TRBV24-1 to TRBJ2-3; TRBD1 matches at 8 bases. In germline, CDR1 is KGHDR, CDR2 SFDVKD. The CDR3 has 15 amino acids. V shed 2 bases, J shed 3 bases, and the junction held 3 bases outside the gene matches. The DNA of the CDR3 is TGTGCCACCAGTGATTCCAGGGGGCTGACAGATACGCAGTATTTT. It translates to CATSDSRGLTDTQYF.

This chain joins TRBV5-1 and TRBJ2-1; a possible D gene is TRBD1 (6 bases). V lost 4 bases to trimming and J lost 5 bases, with 13 bases between them. Per germline, CDR1 SGHRS and CDR2 YFSETQ. This CDR3 has 14 residues. The CDR3 spells CASSPRDTNNEQFF. The CDR3 DNA sequence: TGCGCCAGCAGCCCCCGGGACACTAACAATGAGCAGTTCTTC.

J is TRBJ1-2 and V is TRBV19, with D uncertain. The V gene's germline CDR1 is LNHDA and CDR2 SQIVND (reference sequence). The CDR3 sequence is 16 residues long. V lost 3 bases, J lost 3 bases, and 17 bases lay in between. The CDR3 region has the DNA TGTGCCAGTAGTATCCCTTACAGAGTTCAGGACTATGGCTACACCTTC. Amino acid sequence: CASSIPYRVQDYGYTF. Combining the CDR3 with reference TRBV19 and TRBJ1-2 gives the whole variable domain DGGITQSPKYLFRKEGQNVTLSCEQNLNHDAMYWYRQDPGQGLRLIYYSQIVNDFQKGDIAEGYSVSREKKESFPLTVTSAQKNPTAFYLCASSIPYRVQDYGYTFGSGTRLTVV.

The gene calls are TRBV4-3 and TRBJ2-2, with D uncertain. CDR1 is LGHNA, CDR2 YSLEER, per germline. The V end was cut by 7 bases, the J end by 7 bases, with 16 bases between. The CDR3 extends over 14 amino acids. CDR3 DNA sequence: TGCGCCAGCAAAAACCAAGGTGGCGGCGGGGAGCTGTTTTTT. Protein: CASKNQGGGGELFF.

The chain is built from TRBV6-6 and TRBJ2-7; weak D call: TRBD1 (6 bases). The CDR3 runs to 15 residues. V was clipped by 2 bases and J by 1 base, with 12 bases between them. The germline V gene has CDR1 MNHNY and CDR2 SVGAGI (reference sequence). DNA for the CDR3: TGTGCCAGCAGTTACAGGTACGGACAGTCCTACGAGCAGTACTTC. As protein: CASSYRYGQSYEQYF.

The rearrangement links TRBV6-6 to TRBJ1-2, with D hard to call. The CDR3 totals 14 residues. V was trimmed by 2 bases and J by 4 bases, leaving 11 bases between them. The germline gives CDR1 MNHNY, CDR2 SVGAGI (reference sequence). In DNA, the CDR3 is TGTGCCAGCAGTTACCGAGGGATTGTCTATGGCTACACCTTC. Translated: CASSYRGIVYGYTF.

This rearrangement joins TRBV29-1 to TRBJ1-2, with D perhaps matching TRBD1 (6 bases). From germline, CDR1 is SQVTM and CDR2 ANQGSEA. Trimming cost V 6 bases and J 5 bases, with 13 bases left between them. The CDR3 consists of 12 residues. For the CDR3, the DNA is TGCAGCGTAGCACAGGGAGCGTATGGCTACACCTTC. This encodes CSVAQGAYGYTF.